This entry is about one TCR beta chain. This specimen comes from a study of T cell changes during pregnancy in multiple sclerosis. Germline lookup yields CDR1 MDHEN and CDR2 SYDVKM. This CDR3 is 14 amino acids long. The V gene lost 10 bases and the J gene lost 0 bases, with 15 bases spanning the gap. Libraries were prepared by immunoSEQ multiplex PCR; TCRdb keeps only in-frame clonotypes and omits some of them. This table holds 95,000 to 100,000 clones, 75% to 95% found once. This receptor was identified in a female donor with multiple sclerosis, enrolled in a pregnancy study. The chain uses TRBV28 and TRBJ1-1; maybe TRBD1 (5 bases). Sample: peripheral blood, taken in the second trimester of pregnancy. The CDR3 DNA follows: TGTGCCACCAAAGGTCCAGGGCTGAACACTGAAGCTTTCTTT. It yields the protein CATKGPGLNTEAFF.